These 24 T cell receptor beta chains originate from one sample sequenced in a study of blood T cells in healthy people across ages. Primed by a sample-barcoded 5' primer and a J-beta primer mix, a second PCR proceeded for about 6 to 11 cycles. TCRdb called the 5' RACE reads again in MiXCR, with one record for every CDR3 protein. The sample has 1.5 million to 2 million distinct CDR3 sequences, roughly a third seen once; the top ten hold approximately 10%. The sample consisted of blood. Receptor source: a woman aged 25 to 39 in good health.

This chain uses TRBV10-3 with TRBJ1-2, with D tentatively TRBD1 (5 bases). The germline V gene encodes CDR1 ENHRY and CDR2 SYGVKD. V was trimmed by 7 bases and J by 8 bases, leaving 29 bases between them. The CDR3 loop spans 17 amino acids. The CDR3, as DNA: TGTGCCATCAAGAGATCCGGGACCAGCTGGGAAGGTGGGGGCTACACCTTC. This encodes CAIKRSGTSWEGGGYTF.

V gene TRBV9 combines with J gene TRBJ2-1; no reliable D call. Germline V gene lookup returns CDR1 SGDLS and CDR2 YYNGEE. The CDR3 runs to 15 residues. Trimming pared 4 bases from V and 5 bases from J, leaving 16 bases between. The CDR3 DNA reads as TGTGCCAGCAGCCCGAGAGTTTACGAGGACAATGAGCAGTTCTTC. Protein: CASSPRVYEDNEQFF.

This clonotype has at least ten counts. CDR3 sequence reads: CASSGGGLETQYF. CDR3 coding DNA: TGTGCCAGCAGTGGTGGAGGGTTGGAGACCCAGTACTTC. This chain uses TRBV2 with TRBJ2-5; tentatively, D is TRBD2 (6 bases). CDR3 length: 13 amino acids. CDR1 is SNHLY and CDR2 is FYNNEI in the germline V gene. V lost 4 bases to trimming and J lost 5 bases, with 11 bases between them.

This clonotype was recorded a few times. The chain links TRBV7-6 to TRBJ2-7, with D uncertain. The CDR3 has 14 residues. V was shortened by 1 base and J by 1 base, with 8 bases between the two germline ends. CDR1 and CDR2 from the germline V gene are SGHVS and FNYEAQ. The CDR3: CASSLEAISYEQYF. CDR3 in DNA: TGTGCCAGCAGCTTAGAGGCGATATCCTACGAGCAGTACTTC.

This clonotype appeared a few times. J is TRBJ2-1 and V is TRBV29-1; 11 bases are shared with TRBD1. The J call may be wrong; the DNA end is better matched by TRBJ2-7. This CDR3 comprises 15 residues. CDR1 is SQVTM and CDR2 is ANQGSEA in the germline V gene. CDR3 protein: CSVDRTGGSYNEQYF. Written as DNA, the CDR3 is TGCAGCGTTGATAGGACAGGGGGCTCCTACAATGAGCAGTACTTC.

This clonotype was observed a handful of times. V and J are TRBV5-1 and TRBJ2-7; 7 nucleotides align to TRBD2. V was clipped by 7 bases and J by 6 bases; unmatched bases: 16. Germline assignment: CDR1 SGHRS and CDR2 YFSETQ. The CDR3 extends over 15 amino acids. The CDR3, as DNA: TGCGCCAGCGCTTGGGGCGGGAGTACGCTAGGCGAGCAGTACTTC. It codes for CASAWGGSTLGEQYF.

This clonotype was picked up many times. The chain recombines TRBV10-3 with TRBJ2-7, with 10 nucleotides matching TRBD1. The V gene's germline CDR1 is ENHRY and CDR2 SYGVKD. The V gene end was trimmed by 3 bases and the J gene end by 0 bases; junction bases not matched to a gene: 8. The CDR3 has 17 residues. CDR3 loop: CAISEWTGGSGSYEQYF. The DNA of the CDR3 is TGTGCCATCAGTGAATGGACAGGGGGTTCGGGCTCCTACGAGCAGTACTTC.

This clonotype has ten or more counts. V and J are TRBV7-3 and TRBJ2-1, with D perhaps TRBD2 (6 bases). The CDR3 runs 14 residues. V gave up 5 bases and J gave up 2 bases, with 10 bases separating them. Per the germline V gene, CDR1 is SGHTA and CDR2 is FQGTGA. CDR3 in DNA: TGTGCCAGCAGCAGTCGCGGGGCCTACAATGAGCAGTTCTTC. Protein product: CASSSRGAYNEQFF.

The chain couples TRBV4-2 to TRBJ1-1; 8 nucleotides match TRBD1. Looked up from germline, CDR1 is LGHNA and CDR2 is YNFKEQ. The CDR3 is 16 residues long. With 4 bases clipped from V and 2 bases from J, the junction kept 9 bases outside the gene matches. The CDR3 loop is CASSPRTGSLNTEAFF. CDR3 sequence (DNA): TGTGCCAGCAGCCCACGGACAGGGAGCCTAAACACTGAAGCTTTCTTT.

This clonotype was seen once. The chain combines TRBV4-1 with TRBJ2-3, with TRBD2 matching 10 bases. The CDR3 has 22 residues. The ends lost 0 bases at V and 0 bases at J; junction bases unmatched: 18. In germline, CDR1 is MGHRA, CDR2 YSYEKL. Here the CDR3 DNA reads TGCGCCAGCAGCCAAGAATCTTTAGGCTGGGCTAGCGGGGGAGTTAGCACAGATACGCAGTATTTT. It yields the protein CASSQESLGWASGGVSTDTQYF.

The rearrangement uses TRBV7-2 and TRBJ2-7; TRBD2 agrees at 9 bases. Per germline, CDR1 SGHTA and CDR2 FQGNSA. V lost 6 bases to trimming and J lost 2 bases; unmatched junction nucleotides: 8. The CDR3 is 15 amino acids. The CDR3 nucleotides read TGTGCCAGCAGGATTAGCGGGAGTTGGCCCTACGAGCAGTACTTC. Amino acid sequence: CASRISGSWPYEQYF. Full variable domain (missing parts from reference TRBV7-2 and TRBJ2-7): GAGVSQSPSNKVTEKGKDVELRCDPISGHTALYWYRQSLGQGLEFLIYFQGNSAPDKSGLPSDRFSAERTGGSVSTLTIQRTQQEDSAVYLCASRISGSWPYEQYFGPGTRLTVT.

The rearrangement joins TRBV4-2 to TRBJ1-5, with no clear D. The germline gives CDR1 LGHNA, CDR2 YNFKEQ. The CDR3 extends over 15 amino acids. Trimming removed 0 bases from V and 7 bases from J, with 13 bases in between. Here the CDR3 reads CASSQDLGPAQPQHF. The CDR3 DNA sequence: TGTGCCAGCAGCCAAGATTTAGGACCAGCCCAGCCCCAGCATTTT.

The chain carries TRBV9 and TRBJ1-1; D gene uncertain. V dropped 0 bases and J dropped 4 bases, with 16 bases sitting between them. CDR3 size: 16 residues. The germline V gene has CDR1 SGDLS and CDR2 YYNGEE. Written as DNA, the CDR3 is TGTGCCAGCAGCGTAGAAGGAAGGAACCCGGCCACTGAAGCTTTCTTT. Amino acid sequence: CASSVEGRNPATEAFF.

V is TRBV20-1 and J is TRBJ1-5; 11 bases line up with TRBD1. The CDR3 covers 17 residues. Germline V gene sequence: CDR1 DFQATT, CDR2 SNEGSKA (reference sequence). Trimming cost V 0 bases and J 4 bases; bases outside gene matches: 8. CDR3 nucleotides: TGCAGTGCTAGAGATCTGCGGGGACAGGGGGGGAATCAGCCCCAGCATTTT. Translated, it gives CSARDLRGQGGNQPQHF.

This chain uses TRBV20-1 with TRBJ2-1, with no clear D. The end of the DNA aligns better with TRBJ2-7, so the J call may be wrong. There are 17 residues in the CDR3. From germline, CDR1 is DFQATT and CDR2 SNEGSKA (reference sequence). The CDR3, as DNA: TGCAGTGCTAGGCCCCGACCACGGCTTAGCTCCTACAATGAGCAGTACTTC. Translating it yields CSARPRPRLSSYNEQYF.

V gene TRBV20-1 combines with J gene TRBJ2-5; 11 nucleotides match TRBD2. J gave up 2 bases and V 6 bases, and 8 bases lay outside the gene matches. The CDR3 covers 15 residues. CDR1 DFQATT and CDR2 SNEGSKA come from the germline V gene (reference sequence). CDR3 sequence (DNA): TGCAGTGCCTTTACGACTAGCGGGAATCAAGAGACCCAGTACTTC. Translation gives CSAFTTSGNQETQYF.

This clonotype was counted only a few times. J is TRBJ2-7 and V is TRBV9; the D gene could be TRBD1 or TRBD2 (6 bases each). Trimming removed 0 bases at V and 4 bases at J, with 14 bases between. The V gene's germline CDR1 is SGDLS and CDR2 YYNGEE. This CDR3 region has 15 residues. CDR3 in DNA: TGTGCCAGCAGCGTAGAGGGGGGTGGAAGGTACGAGCAGTACTTC. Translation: CASSVEGGGRYEQYF.

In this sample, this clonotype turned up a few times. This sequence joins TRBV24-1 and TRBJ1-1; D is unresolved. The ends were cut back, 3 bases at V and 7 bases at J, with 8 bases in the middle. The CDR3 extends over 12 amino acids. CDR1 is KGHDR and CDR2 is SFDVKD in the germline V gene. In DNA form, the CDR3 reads TGTGCCACCAGTGATGTCGGGATTGAAGCTTTCTTT. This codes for CATSDVGIEAFF.

The CDR3 reads CSAYIREKLFF. As DNA, the CDR3 is TGCAGTGCTTACATTCGTGAAAAACTGTTTTTT. V gene TRBV20-1 combines with J gene TRBJ1-4; D is unresolved. CDR3 length: 11 residues. The germline gives CDR1 DFQATT, CDR2 SNEGSKA (reference sequence). V lost 5 bases and J lost 7, with 8 bases in between.

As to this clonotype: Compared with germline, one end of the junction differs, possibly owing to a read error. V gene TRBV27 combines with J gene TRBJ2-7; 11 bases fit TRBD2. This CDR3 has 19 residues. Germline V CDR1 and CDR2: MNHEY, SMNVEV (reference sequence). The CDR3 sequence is CAGSLLLAGEALSPYEQYF. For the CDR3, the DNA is TGTGCCGGCAGTTTATTACTAGCGGGAGAAGCGCTTTCCCCCTACGAGCAGTACTTC.

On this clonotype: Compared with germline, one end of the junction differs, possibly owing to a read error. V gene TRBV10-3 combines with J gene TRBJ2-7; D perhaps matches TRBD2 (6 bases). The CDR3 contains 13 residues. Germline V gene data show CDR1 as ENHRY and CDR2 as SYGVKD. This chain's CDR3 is CATGEAGAYERYF. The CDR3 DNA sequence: TGTGCCACCGGGGAGGCCGGAGCCTACGAGCGGTACTTC.

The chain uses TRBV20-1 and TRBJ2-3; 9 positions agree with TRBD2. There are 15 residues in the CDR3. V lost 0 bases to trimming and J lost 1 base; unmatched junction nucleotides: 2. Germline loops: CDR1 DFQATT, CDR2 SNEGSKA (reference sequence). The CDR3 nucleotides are TGCAGTGCTAGAGACCAGCGGGAGGGCACAGATACGCAGTATTTT. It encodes CSARDQREGTDTQYF.

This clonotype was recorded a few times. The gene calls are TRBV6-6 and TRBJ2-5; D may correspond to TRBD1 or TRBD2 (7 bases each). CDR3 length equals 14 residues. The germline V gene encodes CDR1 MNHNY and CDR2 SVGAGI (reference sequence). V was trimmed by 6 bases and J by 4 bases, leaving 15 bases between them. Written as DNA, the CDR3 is TGTGCCAGCAGATCCCAGGGGGAGGGAGAGACCCAGTACTTC. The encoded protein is CASRSQGEGETQYF.

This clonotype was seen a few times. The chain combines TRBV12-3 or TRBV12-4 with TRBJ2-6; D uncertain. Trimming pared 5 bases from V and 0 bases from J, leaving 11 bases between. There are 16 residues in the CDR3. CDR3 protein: CASSMIGRSGANVLTF. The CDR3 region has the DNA TGTGCCAGCAGTATGATTGGACGCTCTGGGGCCAACGTCCTGACTTTC.